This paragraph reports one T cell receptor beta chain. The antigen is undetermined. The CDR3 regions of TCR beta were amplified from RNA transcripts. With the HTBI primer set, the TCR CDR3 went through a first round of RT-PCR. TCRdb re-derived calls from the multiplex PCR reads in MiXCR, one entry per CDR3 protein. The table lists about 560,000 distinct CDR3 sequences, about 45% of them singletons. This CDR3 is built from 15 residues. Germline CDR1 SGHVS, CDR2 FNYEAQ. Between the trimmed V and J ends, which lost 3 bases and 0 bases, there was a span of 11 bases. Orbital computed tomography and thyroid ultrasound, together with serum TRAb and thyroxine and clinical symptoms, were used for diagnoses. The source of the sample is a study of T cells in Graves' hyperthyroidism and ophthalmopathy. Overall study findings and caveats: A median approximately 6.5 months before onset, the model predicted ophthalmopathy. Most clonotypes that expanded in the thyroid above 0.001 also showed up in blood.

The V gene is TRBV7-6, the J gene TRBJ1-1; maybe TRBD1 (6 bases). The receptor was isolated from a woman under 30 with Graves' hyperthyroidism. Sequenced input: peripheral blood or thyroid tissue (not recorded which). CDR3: CASSLDGQMNTEAFF. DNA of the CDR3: TGTGCCAGCAGCTTGGACGGACAGATGAACACTGAAGCTTTCTTT.